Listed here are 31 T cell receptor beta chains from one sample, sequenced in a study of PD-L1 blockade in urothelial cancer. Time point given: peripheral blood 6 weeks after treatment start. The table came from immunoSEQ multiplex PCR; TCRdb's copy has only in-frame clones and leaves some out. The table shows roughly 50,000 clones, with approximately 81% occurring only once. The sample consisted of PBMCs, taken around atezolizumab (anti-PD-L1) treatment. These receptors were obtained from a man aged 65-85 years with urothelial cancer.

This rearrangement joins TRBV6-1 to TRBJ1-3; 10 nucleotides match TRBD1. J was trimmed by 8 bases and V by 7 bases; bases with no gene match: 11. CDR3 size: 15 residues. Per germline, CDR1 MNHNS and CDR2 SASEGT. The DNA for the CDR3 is TGTGCCAGCAACACACCGGGACAGGGGACTTACACCATATATTTT. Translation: CASNTPGQGTYTIYF.

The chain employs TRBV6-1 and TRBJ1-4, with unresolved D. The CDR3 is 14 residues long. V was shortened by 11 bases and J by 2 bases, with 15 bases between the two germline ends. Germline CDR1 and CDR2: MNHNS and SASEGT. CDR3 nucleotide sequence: TGTGCCTCCCAATGGAGCCAGACTAATGAAAAACTGTTTTTT. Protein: CASQWSQTNEKLFF.

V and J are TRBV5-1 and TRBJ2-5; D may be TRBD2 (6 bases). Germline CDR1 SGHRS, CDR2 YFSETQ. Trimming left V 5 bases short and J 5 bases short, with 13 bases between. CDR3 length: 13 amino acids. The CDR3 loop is CASSREIEETQYF. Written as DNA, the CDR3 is TGCGCCAGCAGTCGGGAGATTGAGGAGACCCAGTACTTC.

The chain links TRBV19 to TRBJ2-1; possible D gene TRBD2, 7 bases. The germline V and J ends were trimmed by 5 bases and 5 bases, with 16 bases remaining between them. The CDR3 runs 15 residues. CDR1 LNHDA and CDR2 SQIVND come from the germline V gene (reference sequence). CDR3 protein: CASSPLGGRNNEQFF. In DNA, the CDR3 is TGTGCCAGTAGTCCGCTGGGGGGGCGGAACAATGAGCAGTTCTTC.

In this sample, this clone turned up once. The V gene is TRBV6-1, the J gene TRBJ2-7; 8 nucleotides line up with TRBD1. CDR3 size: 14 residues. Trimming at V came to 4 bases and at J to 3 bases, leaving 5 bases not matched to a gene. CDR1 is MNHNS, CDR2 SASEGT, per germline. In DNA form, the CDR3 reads TGTGCCAGCAGTGTAAGGACAGGGAACTACGAGCAGTACTTC. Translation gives CASSVRTGNYEQYF.

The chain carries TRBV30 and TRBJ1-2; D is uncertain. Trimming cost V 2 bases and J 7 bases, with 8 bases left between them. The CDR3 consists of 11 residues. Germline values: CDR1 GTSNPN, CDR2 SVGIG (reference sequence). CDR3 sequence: CAWSRRLGYTF. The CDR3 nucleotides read TGTGCCTGGAGTAGGAGACTTGGCTACACCTTC. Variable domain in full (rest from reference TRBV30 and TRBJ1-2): SQTIHQWPATLVQPVGSPLSLECTVEGTSNPNLYWYRQAAGRGLQLLFYSVGIGQISSEVPQNLSASRPQDRQFILSSKKLLLSDSGFYLCAWSRRLGYTFGSGTRLTVV.

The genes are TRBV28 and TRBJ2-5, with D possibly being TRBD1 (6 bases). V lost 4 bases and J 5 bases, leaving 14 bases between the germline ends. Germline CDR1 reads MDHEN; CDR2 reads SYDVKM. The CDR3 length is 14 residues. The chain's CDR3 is CASSSFQGPETQYF. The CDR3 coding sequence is TGTGCCAGCAGTTCATTTCAGGGGCCGGAGACCCAGTACTTC.

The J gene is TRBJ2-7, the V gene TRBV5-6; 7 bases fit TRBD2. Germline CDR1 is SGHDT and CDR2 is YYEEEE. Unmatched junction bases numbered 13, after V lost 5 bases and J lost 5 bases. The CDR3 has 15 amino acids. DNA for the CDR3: TGTGCCAGCAGGGGATGGACTAGAAACGTCGACGAGCAGTACTTC. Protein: CASRGWTRNVDEQYF.

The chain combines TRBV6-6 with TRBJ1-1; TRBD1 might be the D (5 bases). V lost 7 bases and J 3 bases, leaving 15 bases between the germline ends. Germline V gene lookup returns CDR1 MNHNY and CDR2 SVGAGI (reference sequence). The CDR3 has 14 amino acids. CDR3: CASNSPRGHTEAFF. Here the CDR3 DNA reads TGTGCCAGCAATTCGCCGCGGGGACACACTGAAGCTTTCTTT.

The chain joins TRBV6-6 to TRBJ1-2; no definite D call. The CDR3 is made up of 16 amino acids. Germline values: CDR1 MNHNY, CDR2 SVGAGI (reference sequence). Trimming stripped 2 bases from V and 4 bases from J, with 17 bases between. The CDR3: CASSYPEGIQSYGYTF. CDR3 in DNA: TGTGCCAGCAGTTACCCGGAAGGAATACAGAGCTATGGCTACACCTTC.

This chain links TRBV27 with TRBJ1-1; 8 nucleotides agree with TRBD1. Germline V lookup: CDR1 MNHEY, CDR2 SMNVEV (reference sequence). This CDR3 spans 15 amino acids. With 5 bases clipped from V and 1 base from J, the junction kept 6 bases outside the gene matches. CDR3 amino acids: CASSTPGGGNTEAFF. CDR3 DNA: TGTGCCAGCAGTACTCCAGGGGGCGGGAACACTGAAGCTTTCTTT.

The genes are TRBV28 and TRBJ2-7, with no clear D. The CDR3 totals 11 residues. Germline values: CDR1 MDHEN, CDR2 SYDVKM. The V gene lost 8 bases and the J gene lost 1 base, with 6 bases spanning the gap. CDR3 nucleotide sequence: TGTGCCAGCTACCAGTCCTACGAGCAGTACTTC. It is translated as CASYQSYEQYF.

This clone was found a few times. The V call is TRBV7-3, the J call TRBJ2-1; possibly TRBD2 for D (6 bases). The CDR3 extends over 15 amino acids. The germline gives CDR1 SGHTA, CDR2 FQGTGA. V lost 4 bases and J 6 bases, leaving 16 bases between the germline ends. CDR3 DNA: TGTGCCAGCAGCTCAGCGGGCCCCCTGGGCAATGAGCAGTTCTTC. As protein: CASSSAGPLGNEQFF. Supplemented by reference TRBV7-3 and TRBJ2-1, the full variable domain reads GAGVSQTPSNKVTEKGKYVELRCDPISGHTALYWYRQSLGQGPEFLIYFQGTGAADDSGLPNDRFFAVRPEGSVSTLKIQRTERGDSAVYLCASSSAGPLGNEQFFGPGTRLTVL.

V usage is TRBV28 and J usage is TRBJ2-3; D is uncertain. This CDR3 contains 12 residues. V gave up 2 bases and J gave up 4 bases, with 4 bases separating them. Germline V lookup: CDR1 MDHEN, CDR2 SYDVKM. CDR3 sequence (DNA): TGTGCCAGCAGTTTACCATCAGATACGCAGTATTTT. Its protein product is CASSLPSDTQYF. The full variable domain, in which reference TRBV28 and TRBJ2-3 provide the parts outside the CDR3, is DVKVTQSSRYLVKRTGEKVFLECVQDMDHENMFWYRQDPGLGLRLIYFSYDVKMKEKGDIPEGYSVSREKKERFSLILESASTNQTSMYLCASSLPSDTQYFGPGTRLTVL.

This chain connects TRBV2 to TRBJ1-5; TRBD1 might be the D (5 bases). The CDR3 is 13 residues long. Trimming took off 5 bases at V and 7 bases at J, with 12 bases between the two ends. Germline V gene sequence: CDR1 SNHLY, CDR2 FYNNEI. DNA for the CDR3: TGTGCCAGCAGTTGGGGGGAAGGGCAGCCCCAGCATTTT. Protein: CASSWGEGQPQHF.

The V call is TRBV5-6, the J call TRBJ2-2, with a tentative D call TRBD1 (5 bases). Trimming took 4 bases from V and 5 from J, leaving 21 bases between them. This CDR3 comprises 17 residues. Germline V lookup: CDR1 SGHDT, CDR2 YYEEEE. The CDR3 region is CASSPGFGAPGTGELFF. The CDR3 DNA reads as TGTGCCAGCAGCCCAGGGTTTGGGGCCCCTGGAACCGGGGAGCTGTTTTTT.

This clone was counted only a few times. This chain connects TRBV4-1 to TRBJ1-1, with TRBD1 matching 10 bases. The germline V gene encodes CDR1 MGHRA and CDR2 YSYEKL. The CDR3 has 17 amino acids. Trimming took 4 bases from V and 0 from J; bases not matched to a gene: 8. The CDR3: CASSPTTGQGLNTEAFF. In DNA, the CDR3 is TGCGCCAGCAGCCCAACCACGGGACAGGGGCTGAACACTGAAGCTTTCTTT.

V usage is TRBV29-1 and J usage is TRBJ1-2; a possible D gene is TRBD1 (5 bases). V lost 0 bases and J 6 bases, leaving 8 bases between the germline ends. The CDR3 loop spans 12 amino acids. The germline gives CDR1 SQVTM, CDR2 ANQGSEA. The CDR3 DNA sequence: TGCAGCGTTGAAGAGGGGGAGGATGGCTACACCTTC. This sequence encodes CSVEEGEDGYTF.

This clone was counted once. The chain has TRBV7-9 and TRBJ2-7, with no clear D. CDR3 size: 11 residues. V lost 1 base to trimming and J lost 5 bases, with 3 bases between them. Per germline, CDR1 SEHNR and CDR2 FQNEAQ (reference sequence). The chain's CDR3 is CASSLVDEQYF. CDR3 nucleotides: TGTGCCAGCAGCTTAGTAGACGAGCAGTACTTC.

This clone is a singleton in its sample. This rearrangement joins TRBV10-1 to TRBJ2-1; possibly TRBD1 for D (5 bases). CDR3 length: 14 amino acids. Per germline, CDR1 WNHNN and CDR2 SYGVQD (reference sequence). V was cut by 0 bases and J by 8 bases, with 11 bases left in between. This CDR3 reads CASSESGPGDEQFF. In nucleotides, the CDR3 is TGCGCCAGCAGTGAGTCGGGGCCTGGGGATGAGCAGTTCTTC.

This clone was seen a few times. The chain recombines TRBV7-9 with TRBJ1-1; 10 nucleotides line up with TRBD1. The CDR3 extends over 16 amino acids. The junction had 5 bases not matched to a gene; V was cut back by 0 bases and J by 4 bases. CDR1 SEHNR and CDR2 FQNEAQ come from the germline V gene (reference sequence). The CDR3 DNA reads TGTGCCAGCAGCTTAGCGACAGGGGGCTACGGCACTGAAGCTTTCTTT. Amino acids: CASSLATGGYGTEAFF.

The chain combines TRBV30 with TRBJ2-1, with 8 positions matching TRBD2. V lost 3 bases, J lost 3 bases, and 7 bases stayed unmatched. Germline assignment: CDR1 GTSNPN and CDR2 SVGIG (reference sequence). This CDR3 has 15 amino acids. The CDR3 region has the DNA TGTGCCTGGAGCACCGGGACTAGTAGCTACAATGAGCAGTTCTTC. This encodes CAWSTGTSSYNEQFF. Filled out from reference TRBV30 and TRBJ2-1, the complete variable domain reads SQTIHQWPATLVQPVGSPLSLECTVEGTSNPNLYWYRQAAGRGLQLLFYSVGIGQISSEVPQNLSASRPQDRQFILSSKKLLLSDSGFYLCAWSTGTSSYNEQFFGPGTRLTVL.

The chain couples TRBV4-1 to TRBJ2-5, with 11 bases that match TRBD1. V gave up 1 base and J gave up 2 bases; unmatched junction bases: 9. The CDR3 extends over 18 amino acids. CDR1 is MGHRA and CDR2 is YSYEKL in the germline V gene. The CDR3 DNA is TGCGCCAGCAGCCAAGCCCCAGCCGGGACAGGGGGACAAGAGACCCAGTACTTC. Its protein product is CASSQAPAGTGGQETQYF.

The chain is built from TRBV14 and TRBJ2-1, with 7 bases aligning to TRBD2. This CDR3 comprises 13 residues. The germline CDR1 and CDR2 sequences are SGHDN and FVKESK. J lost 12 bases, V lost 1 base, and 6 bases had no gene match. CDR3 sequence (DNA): TGTGCCAGCAGCCAAGGACTAGCTAGCGGGCAGTTCTTC. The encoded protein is CASSQGLASGQFF.

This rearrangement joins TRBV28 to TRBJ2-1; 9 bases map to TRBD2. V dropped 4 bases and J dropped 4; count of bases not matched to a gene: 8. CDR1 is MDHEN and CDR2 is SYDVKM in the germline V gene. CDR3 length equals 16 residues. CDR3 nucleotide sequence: TGTGCCAGCAGTTACCATAGCGGGAGAATTTACAATGAGCAGTTCTTC. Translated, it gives CASSYHSGRIYNEQFF.

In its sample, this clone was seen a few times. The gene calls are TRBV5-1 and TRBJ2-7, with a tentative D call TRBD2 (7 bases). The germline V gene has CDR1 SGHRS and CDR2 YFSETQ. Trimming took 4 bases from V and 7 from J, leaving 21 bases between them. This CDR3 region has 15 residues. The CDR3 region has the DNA TGCGCCAGCAGCCCTGGGGGCGGGAGAATTGGTGAGCAGTACTTC. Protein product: CASSPGGGRIGEQYF.

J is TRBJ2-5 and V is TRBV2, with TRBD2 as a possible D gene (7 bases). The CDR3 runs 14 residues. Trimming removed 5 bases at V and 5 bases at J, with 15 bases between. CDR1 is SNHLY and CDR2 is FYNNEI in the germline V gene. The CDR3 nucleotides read TGTGCCAGCAGTTACAGGGTGCGGGGGGAGACCCAGTACTTC. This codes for CASSYRVRGETQYF.

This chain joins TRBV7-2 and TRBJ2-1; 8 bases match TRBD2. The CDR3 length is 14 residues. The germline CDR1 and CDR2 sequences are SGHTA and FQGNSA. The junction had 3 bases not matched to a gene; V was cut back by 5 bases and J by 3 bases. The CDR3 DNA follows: TGTGCCAGCAGCCTTAGCGGGGACTACAATGAGCAGTTCTTC. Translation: CASSLSGDYNEQFF.

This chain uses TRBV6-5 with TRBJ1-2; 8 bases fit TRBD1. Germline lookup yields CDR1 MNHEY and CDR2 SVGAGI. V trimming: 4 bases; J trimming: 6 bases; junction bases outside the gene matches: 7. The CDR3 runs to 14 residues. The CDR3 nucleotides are TGTGCCAGCAGTTCCGATGGGACAGGTCATGGCTACACCTTC. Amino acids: CASSSDGTGHGYTF.

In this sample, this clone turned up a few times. CDR3 sequence: CASSLGTAGERELFF. CDR3 DNA sequence: TGTGCCAGCAGCTTAGGTACGGCGGGAGAGCGGGAGCTGTTTTTT. This rearrangement joins TRBV7-9 to TRBJ2-2, with 7 nucleotides matching TRBD2. V shed 1 base and J 9 bases; nucleotides not matched to a gene: 8. This CDR3 comprises 15 residues. Germline loops: CDR1 SEHNR, CDR2 FQNEAQ (reference sequence).

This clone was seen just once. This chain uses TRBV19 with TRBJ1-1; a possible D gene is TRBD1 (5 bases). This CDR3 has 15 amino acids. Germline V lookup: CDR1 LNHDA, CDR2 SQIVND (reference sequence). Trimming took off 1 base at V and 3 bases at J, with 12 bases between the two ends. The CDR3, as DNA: TGTGCCAGTAGTATAGTAAGGGGCTGGGACACTGAAGCTTTCTTT. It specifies CASSIVRGWDTEAFF.